Below, 15 T cell receptor beta chains from the same sample are listed, as sequenced in a study of CD8 T cells in Susac syndrome. Random hexamers primed reverse transcription of 0.5 to 1 ug RNA. TCRdb re-called the immunoSEQ multiplex PCR reads through MiXCR, storing one row per CDR3 protein. The data hold 300,000 or so distinct CDR3 sequences, with 92% observed a single time. The sample consisted of CD4+ T cells from PBMCs. All receptors derive from a human donor with multiple sclerosis.

The chain carries TRBV13 and TRBJ2-6, with TRBD2 as a possible D gene (5 bases). There are 13 residues in the CDR3. Germline V gene sequence: CDR1 PRHDT, CDR2 FYEKMQ (reference sequence). The ends were cut back, 7 bases at V and 3 bases at J, with 7 bases in the middle. Here the CDR3 reads CASTGYGANVLTF. Here the CDR3 DNA reads TGTGCCAGCACGGGGTATGGGGCCAACGTCCTGACTTTC.

This clonotype has just one count. The chain recombines TRBV7-9 with TRBJ2-1; 7 bases are a match to TRBD2. The CDR3 sequence is 12 residues long. V lost 4 bases and J lost 14; bases outside the gene matches: 8. From germline, CDR1 is SEHNR and CDR2 FQNEAQ (reference sequence). CDR3 amino acids: CASSSSTGREFF. CDR3 sequence (DNA): TGTGCCAGCAGCTCTTCTACGGGGAGGGAGTTCTTC.

The chain couples TRBV29-1 to TRBJ2-3, with D perhaps TRBD2 (5 bases). CDR3 length: 14 residues. Trimming removed 1 base from V and 2 bases from J, with 10 bases in between. From germline, CDR1 is SQVTM and CDR2 ANQGSEA. The CDR3 DNA is TGCAGCGTTGAAGGTAGCGTTACCACAGATACGCAGTATTTT. It translates to CSVEGSVTTDTQYF.

The V call is TRBV6-1, the J call TRBJ2-2; 8 bases line up with TRBD1. Germline CDR1 is MNHNS and CDR2 is SASEGT. J was trimmed by 1 base and V by 6 bases; bases with no gene match: 10. This CDR3 region has 17 residues. CDR3 DNA sequence: TGTGCCAGCAGGCCGGACAGGGACTCATTGAACACCGGGGAGCTGTTTTTT. Its protein is CASRPDRDSLNTGELFF.

V usage is TRBV7-2 and J usage is TRBJ2-3, with TRBD2 matching over 10 bases. Trimming removed 7 bases from V and 0 bases from J; junction bases left unmatched: 4. The CDR3 runs 15 residues. Germline V CDR1 and CDR2: SGHTA, FQGNSA. As DNA, the CDR3 is TGTGCCAGCACCACTAGCGGGATTAGCACAGATACGCAGTATTTT. Amino acid sequence: CASTTSGISTDTQYF.

The CDR3 region is CASSPRQEYNEQFF. CDR3 DNA: TGTGCCAGCAGCCCCCGACAGGAGTACAATGAGCAGTTCTTC. The chain couples TRBV5-6 to TRBJ2-1, with D possibly matching TRBD1 (6 bases). The CDR3 consists of 14 residues. The germline V and J ends were trimmed by 4 bases and 4 bases, with 12 bases remaining between them. Germline lookup yields CDR1 SGHDT and CDR2 YYEEEE.

This chain joins TRBV6-2 or TRBV6-3 and TRBJ2-1; TRBD2 matches at 11 bases. Losses at the gene ends were 6 bases for V and 5 bases for J; bases not matched to a gene: 3. The CDR3 has 14 amino acids. CDR1 and CDR2 (germline): MNHEY, SVGEGT. CDR3 sequence: CASRLAGGNNEQFF. CDR3 coding DNA: TGTGCCAGCAGGCTAGCGGGGGGAAACAATGAGCAGTTCTTC.

This clonotype was recorded a few times. V gene TRBV7-2 combines with J gene TRBJ1-2; 10 nucleotides align to TRBD1. CDR1 and CDR2 (germline): SGHTA, FQGNSA. V was pared by 4 bases and J by 5 bases, with 1 base of the junction left unmatched. CDR3 size: 13 residues. The CDR3: CASSWGQGYGYTF. CDR3 bases: TGTGCCAGCAGCTGGGGACAGGGGTATGGCTACACCTTC.

The rearrangement joins TRBV19 to TRBJ1-2; the D gene is possibly TRBD1 (6 bases). Deletions cut 1 base from V and 2 bases from J, with 8 bases between. The germline CDR1 and CDR2 sequences are LNHDA and SQIVND (reference sequence). The CDR3 runs 14 residues. This CDR3 is CASSIGGQNYGYTF. The CDR3, as DNA: TGTGCCAGTAGTATAGGGGGGCAGAACTATGGCTACACCTTC.

The chain recombines TRBV9 with TRBJ2-1, with unresolved D. The V end lost 3 bases, the J end lost 4 bases, and 11 bases lay between the germline ends. The CDR3 runs to 14 residues. Germline-derived CDR1 and CDR2 are SGDLS and YYNGEE. The CDR3 sequence is CASSAPDLYNEQFF. CDR3 DNA: TGTGCCAGCAGCGCCCCCGACTTATACAATGAGCAGTTCTTC.

The chain couples TRBV19 to TRBJ1-1, with D perhaps TRBD1 (6 bases). In germline, CDR1 is LNHDA, CDR2 SQIVND (reference sequence). The CDR3 extends over 15 amino acids. V was trimmed by 3 bases and J by 6 bases, leaving 17 bases between them. The CDR3 bases are TGTGCCAGTAGTATCGAGGCAGGGGTAGGGCCTGAAGCTTTCTTT. Its translation: CASSIEAGVGPEAFF.

The genes are TRBV20-1 and TRBJ2-1; no definite D call. Trimming took off 5 bases at V and 4 bases at J, with 3 bases between the two ends. Germline CDR1 reads DFQATT; CDR2 reads SNEGSKA (reference sequence). The CDR3 is made up of 10 amino acids. The CDR3 here is CSAEYNEQFF. The CDR3 DNA sequence: TGCAGTGCTGAGTACAATGAGCAGTTCTTC.

The J gene is TRBJ2-3, the V gene TRBV7-2, with TRBD2 as a possible D gene (6 bases). The CDR3 runs 15 residues. V lost 5 bases to trimming and J lost 6 bases, with 18 bases between them. Germline lookup yields CDR1 SGHTA and CDR2 FQGNSA. The CDR3 DNA reads TGTGCCAGCAGCCCCATCCCGCGGGGTCCGGATACGCAGTATTTT. It encodes CASSPIPRGPDTQYF. The full variable domain, in which reference TRBV7-2 and TRBJ2-3 provide the parts outside the CDR3, is GAGVSQSPSNKVTEKGKDVELRCDPISGHTALYWYRQSLGQGLEFLIYFQGNSAPDKSGLPSDRFSAERTGGSVSTLTIQRTQQEDSAVYLCASSPIPRGPDTQYFGPGTRLTVL.

This clonotype appeared once. The rearrangement links TRBV30 to TRBJ1-2; weak D call: TRBD1 (5 bases). With 3 bases removed from V and 4 bases from J, the gap between germline ends came to 12 bases. Germline assignment: CDR1 GTSNPN and CDR2 SVGIG (reference sequence). This CDR3 region has 13 residues. The CDR3 loop reads CAWRSQGGYGYTF. The CDR3 coding sequence is TGTGCCTGGAGGTCGCAGGGAGGCTATGGCTACACCTTC.

The J gene is TRBJ1-2, the V gene TRBV7-9; unclear D gene. The germline gives CDR1 SEHNR, CDR2 FQNEAQ (reference sequence). The CDR3 is 13 amino acids. V lost 3 bases, J lost 3 bases, and 8 bases lay in between. The CDR3 loop reads CASSFDGDYGYTF. CDR3 bases: TGTGCCAGCAGCTTTGACGGGGACTATGGCTACACCTTC.